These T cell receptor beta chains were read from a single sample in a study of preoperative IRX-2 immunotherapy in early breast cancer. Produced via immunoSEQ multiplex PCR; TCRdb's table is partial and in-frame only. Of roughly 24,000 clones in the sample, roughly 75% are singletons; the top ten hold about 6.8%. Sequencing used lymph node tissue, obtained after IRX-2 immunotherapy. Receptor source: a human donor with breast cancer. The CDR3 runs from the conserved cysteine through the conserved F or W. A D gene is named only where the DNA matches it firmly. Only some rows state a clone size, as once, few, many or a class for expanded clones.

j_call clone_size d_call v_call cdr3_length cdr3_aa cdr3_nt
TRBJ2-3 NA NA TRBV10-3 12 CAISETVNTQYF TGTGCCATCAGTGAGACAGTTAATACGCAGTATTTT
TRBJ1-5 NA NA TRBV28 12 CASNIPNQPQHF TGTGCCAGCAACATTCCAAATCAGCCCCAGCATTTT
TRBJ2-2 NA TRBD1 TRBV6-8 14 CASHRGSNTGELFF TGTGCCAGCCACAGGGGCTCGAACACCGGGGAGCTGTTTTTT
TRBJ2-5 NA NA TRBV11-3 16 CASSPQLGHNRETQYF TGTGCCAGCAGCCCCCAGTTGGGTCATAACCGGGAGACCCAGTACTTC
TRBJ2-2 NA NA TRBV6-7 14 CASSAPLNTGELFF TGTGCCAGCAGCGCTCCATTGAACACCGGGGAACTGTTTTTT
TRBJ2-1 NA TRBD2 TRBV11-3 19 CASSSTSGRVPVLHHEQFF TGTGCCAGCAGCTCAACTAGCGGGAGGGTCCCTGTCCTCCACCATGAGCAGTTCTTC
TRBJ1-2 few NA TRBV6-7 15 CASTPRVLDPYSYTF TGTGCCAGCACCCCTCGCGTCTTGGACCCGTATAGCTACACCTTC
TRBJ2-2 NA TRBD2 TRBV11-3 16 CASSSNGLEASGELFF TGTGCCAGCAGCTCCAATGGACTAGAAGCGTCCGGGGAGCTGTTTTTT
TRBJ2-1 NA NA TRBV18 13 CASSPPSVREQFF TGTGCCAGCTCACCACCGTCCGTGCGTGAGCAGTTCTTC
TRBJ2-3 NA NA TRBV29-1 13 CSVDPQSTDTQYF TGCAGCGTTGATCCGCAGAGCACAGATACGCAGTATTTT
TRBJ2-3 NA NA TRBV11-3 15 CASSSGGQGRDTQYF TGTGCCAGCAGCTCCGGTGGGCAGGGTAGAGATACGCAGTATTTT
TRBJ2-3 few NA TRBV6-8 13 CASSYGKPDTQYF TGTGCCAGCAGTTACGGGAAGCCGGATACGCAGTATTTT
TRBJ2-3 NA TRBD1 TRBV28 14 CASSRRQGTDTQYF TGTGCCAGCAGTAGAAGACAGGGAACAGATACGCAGTATTTT
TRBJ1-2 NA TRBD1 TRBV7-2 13 CASSLTGGDGYTF TGTGCCAGCAGCCTGACAGGGGGAGATGGCTACACCTTC
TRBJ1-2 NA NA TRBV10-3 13 CAISEGPPGGYTF TGTGCCATCAGTGAGGGCCCACCGGGTGGCTACACCTTC
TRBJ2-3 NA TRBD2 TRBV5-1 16 CASSLRTSGITDTQYF TGCGCCAGCAGCCTCAGGACTAGCGGAATCACAGATACGCAGTATTTT
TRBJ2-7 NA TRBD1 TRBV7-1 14 CASSPGTGPYEQYF TGTGCCAGCAGCCCCGGGACAGGGCCCTACGAGCAGTACTTC
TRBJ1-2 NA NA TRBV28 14 CAIRTGTKPGGYTF TGTGCCATAAGGACGGGGACAAAACCGGGGGGCTACACCTTC
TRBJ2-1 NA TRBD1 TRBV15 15 CASSRGTGRDNEQFF TGTGCCAGCAGCAGAGGGACAGGGCGGGACAATGAGCAGTTCTTC
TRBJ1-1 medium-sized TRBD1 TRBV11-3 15 CASSLVRQGGTEAFF TGTGCCAGCAGCTTAGTTCGACAGGGGGGTACTGAAGCTTTCTTT
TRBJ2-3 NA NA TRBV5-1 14 CASSLAESTDTQYF TGCGCCAGCAGCTTGGCAGAGAGCACAGATACGCAGTATTTT
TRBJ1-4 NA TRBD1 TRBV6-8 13 CASKNRGYEKLFF TGTGCCAGCAAGAACAGGGGTTATGAAAAACTGTTTTTT
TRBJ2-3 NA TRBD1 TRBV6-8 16 CASSPQGALRTDTQYF TGTGCCAGCAGCCCACAGGGGGCTTTGCGCACAGATACGCAGTATTTT
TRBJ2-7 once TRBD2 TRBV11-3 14 CASSLTGGGREQYF TGTGCCAGCAGCTTGACGGGAGGTGGGCGGGAGCAGTACTTC
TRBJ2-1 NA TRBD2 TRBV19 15 CAISRLAGGNDEQFF TGTGCCATCTCCAGACTAGCGGGAGGGAACGATGAGCAGTTCTTC
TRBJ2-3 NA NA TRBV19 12 CASALSTDTQYF TGTGCCAGTGCGCTCAGCACAGATACGCAGTATTTT
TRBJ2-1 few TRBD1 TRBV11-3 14 CASMITGGRNEQFF TGTGCCAGCATGATTACAGGGGGACGGAATGAGCAGTTCTTC
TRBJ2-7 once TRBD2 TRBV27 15 CASSPWLAGVHEQYF TGTGCCAGCAGTCCGTGGCTAGCGGGAGTCCACGAGCAGTACTTC
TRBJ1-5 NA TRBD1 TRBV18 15 CASSPPRTGDQPQHF TGTGCCAGCTCACCACCGAGGACAGGGGATCAGCCCCAGCATTTT
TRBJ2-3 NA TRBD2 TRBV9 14 CASSIREATDTQYF TGTGCCAGCAGTATACGGGAGGCCACAGATACGCAGTATTTT
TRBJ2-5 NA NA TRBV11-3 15 CASSLGVGIQETQYF TGTGCCAGCAGCTTAGGGGTAGGGATCCAAGAGACCCAGTACTTC
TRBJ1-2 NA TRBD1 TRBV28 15 CASSLPTGGDYGYTF TGTGCCAGCAGTCTTCCGACAGGGGGCGACTATGGCTACACCTTC
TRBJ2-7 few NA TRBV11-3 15 CASSSDPTRNYEQYF TGTGCCAGCAGCTCAGATCCCACCCGCAACTACGAGCAGTACTTC
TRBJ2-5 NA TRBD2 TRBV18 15 CASSPGTSGIVTQYF TGTGCCAGCTCACCCGGGACTAGCGGGATCGTGACCCAGTACTTC
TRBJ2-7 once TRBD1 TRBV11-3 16 CASSRQGQGANYEQYF TGTGCCAGCAGCCGGCAGGGACAGGGGGCAAATTACGAGCAGTACTTC
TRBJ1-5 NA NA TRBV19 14 CASSNRISNQPQHF TGTGCCAGTAGTAACAGGATTAGCAATCAGCCCCAGCATTTT
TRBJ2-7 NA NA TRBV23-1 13 CASSAQGMWEQYF TGCGCCAGCAGTGCCCAGGGGATGTGGGAGCAGTACTTC
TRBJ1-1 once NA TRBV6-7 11 CASTGDTEAFF TGTGCCAGTACTGGGGACACTGAAGCTTTCTTT
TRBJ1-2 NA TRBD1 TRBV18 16 CASSPSTGWRNYGYTF TGTGCCAGCTCACCATCGACAGGGTGGCGAAACTATGGCTACACCTTC
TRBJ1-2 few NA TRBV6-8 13 CASSPTGGQGYTF TGTGCCAGCAGCCCCACGGGGGGGCAGGGCTACACCTTC
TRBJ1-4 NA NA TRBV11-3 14 CASRSGTANEKLFF TGTGCCAGCAGGTCAGGGACGGCTAATGAAAAACTGTTTTTT
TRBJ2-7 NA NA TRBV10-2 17 CASSEKSSGPSSYEQYF TGCGCCAGCAGTGAGAAGTCGAGCGGACCTAGCTCCTACGAGCAGTACTTC
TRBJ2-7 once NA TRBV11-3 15 CASSPPGLGGGEQYF TGTGCCAGCAGCCCTCCCGGACTGGGGGGAGGCGAGCAGTACTTC
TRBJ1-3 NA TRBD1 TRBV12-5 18 CASALLKTGEYSGNTIYF TGTGCTAGTGCTCTCTTGAAAACAGGGGAATACTCTGGAAACACCATATATTTT
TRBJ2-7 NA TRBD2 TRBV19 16 CASSITSGKIGYEQYF TGTGCCAGTAGTATAACTAGCGGGAAGATTGGGTACGAGCAGTACTTC
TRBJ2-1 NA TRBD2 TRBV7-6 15 CASSFGTNSYNEQFF TGTGCCAGCAGCTTCGGGACTAACTCCTACAATGAGCAGTTCTTC
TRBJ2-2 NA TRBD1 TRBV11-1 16 CASSPRGQGRTGELFF TGTGCCAGCAGCCCTCGCGGACAGGGTCGGACCGGGGAGCTGTTTTTT
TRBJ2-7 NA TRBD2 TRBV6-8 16 CASSGTSGYLSYEQYF TGTGCCAGCAGTGGGACTAGCGGGTATCTCTCCTACGAGCAGTACTTC
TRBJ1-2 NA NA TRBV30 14 CAWSLTTSNYGYTF TGTGCCTGGAGTCTAACAACCTCGAACTATGGCTACACCTTC
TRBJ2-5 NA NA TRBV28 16 CASSGPRQDTQETQYF TGTGCCAGCAGTGGGCCGAGACAGGACACCCAAGAGACCCAGTACTTC